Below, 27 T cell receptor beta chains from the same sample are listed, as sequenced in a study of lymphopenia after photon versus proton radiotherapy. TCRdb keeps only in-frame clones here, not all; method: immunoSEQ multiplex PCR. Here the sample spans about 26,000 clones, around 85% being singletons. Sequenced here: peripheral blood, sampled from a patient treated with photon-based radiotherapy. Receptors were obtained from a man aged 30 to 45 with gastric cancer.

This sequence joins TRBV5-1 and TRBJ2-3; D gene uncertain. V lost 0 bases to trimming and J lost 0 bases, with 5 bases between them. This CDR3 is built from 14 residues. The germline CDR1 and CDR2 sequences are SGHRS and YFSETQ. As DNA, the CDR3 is TGCGCCAGCAGCTTGGACTCTAGCACAGATACGCAGTATTTT. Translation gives CASSLDSSTDTQYF.

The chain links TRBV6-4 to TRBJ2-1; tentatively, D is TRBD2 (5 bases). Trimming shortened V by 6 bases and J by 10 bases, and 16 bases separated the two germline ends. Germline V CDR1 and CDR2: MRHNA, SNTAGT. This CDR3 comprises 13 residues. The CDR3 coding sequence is TGTGCCAGCAGCCCGGAAGAAGGAGGCGAGCAGTTCTTC. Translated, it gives CASSPEEGGEQFF.

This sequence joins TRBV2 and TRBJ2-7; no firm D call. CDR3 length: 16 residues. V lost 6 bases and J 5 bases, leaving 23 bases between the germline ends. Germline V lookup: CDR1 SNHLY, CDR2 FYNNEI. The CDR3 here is CASRERVEYISDEQYF. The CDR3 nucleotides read TGTGCCAGCAGGGAAAGGGTCGAATACATAAGTGACGAGCAGTACTTC. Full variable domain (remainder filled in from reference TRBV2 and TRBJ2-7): EPEVTQTPSHQVTQMGQEVILRCVPISNHLYFYWYRQILGQKVEFLVSFYNNEISEKSEIFDDQFSVERPDGSNFTLKIRSTKLEDSAMYFCASRERVEYISDEQYFGPGTRLTVT.

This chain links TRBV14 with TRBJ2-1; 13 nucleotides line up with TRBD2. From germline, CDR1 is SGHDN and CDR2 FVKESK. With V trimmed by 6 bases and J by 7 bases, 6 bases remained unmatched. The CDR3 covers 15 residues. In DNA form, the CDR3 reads TGTGCCAGCAGTTTGGGACTAGCGGGATGGAATGAGCAGTTCTTC. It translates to CASSLGLAGWNEQFF.

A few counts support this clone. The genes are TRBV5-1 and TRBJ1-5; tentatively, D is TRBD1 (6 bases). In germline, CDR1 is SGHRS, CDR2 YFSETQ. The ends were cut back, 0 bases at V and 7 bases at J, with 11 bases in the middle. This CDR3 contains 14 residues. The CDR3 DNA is TGCGCCAGCAGCTTGGATTCTGGGGGCCAGCCCCAGCATTTT. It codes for CASSLDSGGQPQHF.

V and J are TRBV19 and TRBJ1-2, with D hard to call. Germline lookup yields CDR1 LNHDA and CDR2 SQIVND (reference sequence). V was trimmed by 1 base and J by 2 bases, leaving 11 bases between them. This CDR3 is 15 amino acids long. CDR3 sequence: CASSIGGLSNYGYTF. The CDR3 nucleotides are TGTGCCAGTAGTATAGGAGGACTGTCGAACTATGGCTACACCTTC.

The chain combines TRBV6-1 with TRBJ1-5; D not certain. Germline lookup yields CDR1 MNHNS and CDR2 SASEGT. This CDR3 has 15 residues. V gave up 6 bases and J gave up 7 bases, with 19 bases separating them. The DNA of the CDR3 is TGTGCCAGCAGGCGGGGTGGAGGGAGGGAACAGCCCCAGCATTTT. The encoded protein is CASRRGGGREQPQHF.

The CDR3 loop reads CASRGQGAYEQYF. CDR3 DNA: TGTGCCAGTCGGGGACAGGGTGCCTACGAGCAGTACTTC. V usage is TRBV6-1 and J usage is TRBJ2-7; TRBD1 aligns across 9 bases. This CDR3 has 13 residues. The germline gives CDR1 MNHNS, CDR2 SASEGT. With V trimmed by 9 bases and J by 2 bases, 5 bases remained unmatched.

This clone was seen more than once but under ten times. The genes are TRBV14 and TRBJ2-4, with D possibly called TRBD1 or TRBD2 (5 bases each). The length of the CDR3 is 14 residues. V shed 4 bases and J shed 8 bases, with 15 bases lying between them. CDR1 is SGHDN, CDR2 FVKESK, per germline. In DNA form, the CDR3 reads TGTGCCAGCAGCCCACGGGACGAAGGGGACATTCAGTACTTC. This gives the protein CASSPRDEGDIQYF.

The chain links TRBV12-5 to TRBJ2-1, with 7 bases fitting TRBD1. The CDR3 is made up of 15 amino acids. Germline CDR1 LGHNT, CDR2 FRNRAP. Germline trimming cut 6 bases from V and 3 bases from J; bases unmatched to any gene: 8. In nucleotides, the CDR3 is TGTGCTAGTGGCGGCCCGGACAGGAGCTACAATGAGCAGTTCTTC. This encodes CASGGPDRSYNEQFF.

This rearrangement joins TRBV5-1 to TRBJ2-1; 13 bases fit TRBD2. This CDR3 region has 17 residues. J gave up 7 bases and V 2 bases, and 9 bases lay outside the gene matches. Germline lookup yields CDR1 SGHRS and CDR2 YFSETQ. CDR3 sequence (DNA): TGCGCCAGCAGCTTCGAACTAGCGGGAGGGGCGTGGAATGAGCAGTTCTTC. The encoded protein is CASSFELAGGAWNEQFF.

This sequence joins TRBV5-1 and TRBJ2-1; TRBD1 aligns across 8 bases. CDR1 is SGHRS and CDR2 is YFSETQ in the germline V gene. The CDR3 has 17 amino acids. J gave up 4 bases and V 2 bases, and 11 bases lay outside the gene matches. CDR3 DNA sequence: TGCGCCAGCAGCTTAAAGACAGGGGCCAAGGGATACAATGAGCAGTTCTTC. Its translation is CASSLKTGAKGYNEQFF.

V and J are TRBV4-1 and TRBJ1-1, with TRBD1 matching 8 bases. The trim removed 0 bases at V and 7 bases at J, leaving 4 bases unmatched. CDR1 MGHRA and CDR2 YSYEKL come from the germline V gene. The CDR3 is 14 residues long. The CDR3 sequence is CASSQDPGGNEAFF. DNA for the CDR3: TGCGCCAGCAGCCAAGACCCAGGGGGCAATGAAGCTTTCTTT.

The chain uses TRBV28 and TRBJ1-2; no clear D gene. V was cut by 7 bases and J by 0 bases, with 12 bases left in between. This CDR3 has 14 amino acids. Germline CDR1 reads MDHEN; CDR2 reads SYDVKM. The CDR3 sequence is CASNFGQTNYGYTF. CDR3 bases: TGTGCCAGCAACTTCGGGCAGACTAACTATGGCTACACCTTC.

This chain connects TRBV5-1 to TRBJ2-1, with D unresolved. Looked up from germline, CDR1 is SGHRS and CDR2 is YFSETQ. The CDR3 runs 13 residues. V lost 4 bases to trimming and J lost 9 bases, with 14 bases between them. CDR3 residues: CASSPVSSGEQFF. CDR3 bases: TGCGCCAGCAGCCCGGTCTCCTCGGGTGAGCAGTTCTTC.

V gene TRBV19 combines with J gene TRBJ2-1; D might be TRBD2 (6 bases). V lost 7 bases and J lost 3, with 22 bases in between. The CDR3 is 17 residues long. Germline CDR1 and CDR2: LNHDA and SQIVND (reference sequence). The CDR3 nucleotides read TGTGCCAGTAAAGTGTTTGGAGGGAGTGATGGCTACAATGAGCAGTTCTTC. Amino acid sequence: CASKVFGGSDGYNEQFF. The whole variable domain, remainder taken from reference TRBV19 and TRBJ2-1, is DGGITQSPKYLFRKEGQNVTLSCEQNLNHDAMYWYRQDPGQGLRLIYYSQIVNDFQKGDIAEGYSVSREKKESFPLTVTSAQKNPTAFYLCASKVFGGSDGYNEQFFGPGTRLTVL.

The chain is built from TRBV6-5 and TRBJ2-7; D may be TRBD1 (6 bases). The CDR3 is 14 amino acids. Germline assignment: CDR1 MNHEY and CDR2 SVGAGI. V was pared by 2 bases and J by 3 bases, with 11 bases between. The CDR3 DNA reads TGTGCCAGCAGTTACGGCAGGGGAATCTACGAGCAGTACTTC. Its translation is CASSYGRGIYEQYF.

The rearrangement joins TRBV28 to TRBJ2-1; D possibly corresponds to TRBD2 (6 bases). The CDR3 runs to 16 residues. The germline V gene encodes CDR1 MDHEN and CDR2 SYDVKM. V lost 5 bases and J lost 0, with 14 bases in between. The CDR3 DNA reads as TGTGCCAGCAGTGGCTTCTGGGGGGACTCCTACAATGAGCAGTTCTTC. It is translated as CASSGFWGDSYNEQFF. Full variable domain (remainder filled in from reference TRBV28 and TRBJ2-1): DVKVTQSSRYLVKRTGEKVFLECVQDMDHENMFWYRQDPGLGLRLIYFSYDVKMKEKGDIPEGYSVSREKKERFSLILESASTNQTSMYLCASSGFWGDSYNEQFFGPGTRLTVL.

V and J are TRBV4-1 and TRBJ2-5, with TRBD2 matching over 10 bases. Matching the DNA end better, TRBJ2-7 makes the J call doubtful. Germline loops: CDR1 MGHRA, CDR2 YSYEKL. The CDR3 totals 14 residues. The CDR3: CASSRSGGAYEQYF. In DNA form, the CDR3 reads TGCGCCAGCAGCCGAAGCGGGGGGGCTTACGAGCAGTACTTC.

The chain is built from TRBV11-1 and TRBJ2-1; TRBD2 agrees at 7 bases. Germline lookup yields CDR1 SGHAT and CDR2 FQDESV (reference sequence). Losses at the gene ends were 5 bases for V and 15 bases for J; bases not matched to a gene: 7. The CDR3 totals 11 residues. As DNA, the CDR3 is TGTGCCAGCAGCCCAGGACTAGTGCCGTTCTTC. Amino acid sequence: CASSPGLVPFF.

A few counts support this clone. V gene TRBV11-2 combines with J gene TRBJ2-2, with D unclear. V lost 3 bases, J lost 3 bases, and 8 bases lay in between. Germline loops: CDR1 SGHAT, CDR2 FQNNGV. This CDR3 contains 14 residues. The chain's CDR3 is CASSFVEDTGELFF. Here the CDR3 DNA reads TGTGCCAGCAGCTTTGTAGAGGACACCGGGGAGCTGTTTTTT.

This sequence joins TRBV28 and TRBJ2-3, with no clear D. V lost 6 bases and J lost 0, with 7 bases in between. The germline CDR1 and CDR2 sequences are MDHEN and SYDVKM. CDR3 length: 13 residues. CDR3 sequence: CASRPPSTDTQYF. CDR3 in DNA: TGTGCCAGCAGACCGCCTAGCACAGATACGCAGTATTTT.

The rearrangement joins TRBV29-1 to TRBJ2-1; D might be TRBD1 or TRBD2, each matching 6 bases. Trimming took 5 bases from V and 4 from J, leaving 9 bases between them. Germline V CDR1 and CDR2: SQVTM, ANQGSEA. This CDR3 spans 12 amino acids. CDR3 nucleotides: TGCAGCGTTCAGGGGACTTACAATGAGCAGTTCTTC. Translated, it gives CSVQGTYNEQFF.

CDR3 protein: CASSLDGGREGEKLFF. The CDR3 nucleotides read TGCGCCAGCAGCTTGGATGGGGGCAGGGAGGGTGAAAAACTGTTTTTT. The chain recombines TRBV5-1 with TRBJ1-4; D perhaps matches TRBD1 (6 bases). Germline CDR1 SGHRS, CDR2 YFSETQ. Trimming took off 0 bases at V and 7 bases at J, with 16 bases between the two ends. This CDR3 spans 16 amino acids.

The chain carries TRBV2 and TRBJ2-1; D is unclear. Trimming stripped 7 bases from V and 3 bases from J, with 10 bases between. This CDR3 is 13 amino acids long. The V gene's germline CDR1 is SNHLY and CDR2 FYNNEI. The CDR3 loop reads CASKNRIYNEQFF. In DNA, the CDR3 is TGTGCCAGCAAAAATCGGATCTACAATGAGCAGTTCTTC.

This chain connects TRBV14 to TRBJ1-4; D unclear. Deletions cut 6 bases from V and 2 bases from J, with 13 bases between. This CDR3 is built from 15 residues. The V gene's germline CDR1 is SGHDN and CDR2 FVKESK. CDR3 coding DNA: TGTGCCAGCAGTCCGTCCAGGTCCACTAATGAAAAACTGTTTTTT. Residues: CASSPSRSTNEKLFF.

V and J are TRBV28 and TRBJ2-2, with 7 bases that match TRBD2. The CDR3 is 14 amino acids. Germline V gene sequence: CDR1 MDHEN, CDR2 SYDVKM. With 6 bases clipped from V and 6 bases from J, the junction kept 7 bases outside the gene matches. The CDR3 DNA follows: TGTGCCAGCAGAGCGGGACGGGTAGCCGGGGAGCTGTTTTTT. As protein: CASRAGRVAGELFF.